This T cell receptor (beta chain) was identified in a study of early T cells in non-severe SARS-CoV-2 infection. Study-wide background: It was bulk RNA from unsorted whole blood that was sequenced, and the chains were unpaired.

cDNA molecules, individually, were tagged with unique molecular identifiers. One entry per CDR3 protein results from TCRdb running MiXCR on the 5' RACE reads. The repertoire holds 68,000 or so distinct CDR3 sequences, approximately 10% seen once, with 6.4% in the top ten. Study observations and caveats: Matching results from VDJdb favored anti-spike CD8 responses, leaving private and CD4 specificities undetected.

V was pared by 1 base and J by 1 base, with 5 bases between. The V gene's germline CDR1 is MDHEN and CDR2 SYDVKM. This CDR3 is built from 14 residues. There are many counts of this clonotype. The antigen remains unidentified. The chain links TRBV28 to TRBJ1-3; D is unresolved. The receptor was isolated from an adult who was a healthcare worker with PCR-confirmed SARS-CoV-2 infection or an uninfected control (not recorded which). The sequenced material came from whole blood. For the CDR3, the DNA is TGTGCCAGCAGTTTATTCCCATCTGGAAACACCATATATTTT. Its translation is CASSLFPSGNTIYF.